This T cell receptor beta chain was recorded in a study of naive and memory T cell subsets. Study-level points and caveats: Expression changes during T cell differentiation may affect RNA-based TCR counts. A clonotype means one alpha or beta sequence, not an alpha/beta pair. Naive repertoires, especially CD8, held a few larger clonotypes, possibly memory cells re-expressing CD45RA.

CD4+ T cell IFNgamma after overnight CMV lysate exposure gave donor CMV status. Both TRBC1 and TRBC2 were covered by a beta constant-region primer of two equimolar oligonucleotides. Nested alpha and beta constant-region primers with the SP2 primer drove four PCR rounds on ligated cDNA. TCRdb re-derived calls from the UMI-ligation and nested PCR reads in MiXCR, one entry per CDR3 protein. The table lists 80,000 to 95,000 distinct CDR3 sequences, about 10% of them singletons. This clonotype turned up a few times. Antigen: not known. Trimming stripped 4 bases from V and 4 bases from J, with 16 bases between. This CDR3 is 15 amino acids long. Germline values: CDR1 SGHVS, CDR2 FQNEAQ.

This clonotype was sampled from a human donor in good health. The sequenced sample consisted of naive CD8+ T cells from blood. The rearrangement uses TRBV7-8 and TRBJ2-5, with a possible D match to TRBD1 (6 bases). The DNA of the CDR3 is TGTGCCAGCAGCTCGTACCGGGGCAGGGGAGAGACCCAGTACTTC. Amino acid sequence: CASSSYRGRGETQYF.